This T cell receptor (beta chain) was captured by sequencing in a study of T cell repertoires in cytomegalovirus infection. Whole-study results and caveats: Predominance within the ex vivo response was attributable to HLA-C-restricted CMV-specific TCR beta clonotypes.

The sample holds a few counts of this clonotype. Its target is unknown. TCRdb re-called the reads through MiXCR, storing one row per CDR3 protein. The sample yields 650,000 to 900,000 distinct CDR3 sequences, just under 30% seen once. The source material was cultured CD8+ T cells from PBMCs, sampled from culture after CMV antigen stimulation. The TCR comes from a human donor in good health (CMV status not recorded). Some clones in this sample may be carry-over from other donors' samples.

CDR3 DNA: TGTGCCAGCAGCTTCAGACTAGGGGACAATGAGCAGTTCTTC. Translated: CASSFRLGDNEQFF. The chain joins TRBV7-6 to TRBJ2-1; D perhaps matches TRBD2 (6 bases). The V and J ends lost 3 bases and 5 bases respectively, with 11 bases between them. This CDR3 contains 14 residues. CDR1 is SGHVS and CDR2 is FNYEAQ in the germline V gene.